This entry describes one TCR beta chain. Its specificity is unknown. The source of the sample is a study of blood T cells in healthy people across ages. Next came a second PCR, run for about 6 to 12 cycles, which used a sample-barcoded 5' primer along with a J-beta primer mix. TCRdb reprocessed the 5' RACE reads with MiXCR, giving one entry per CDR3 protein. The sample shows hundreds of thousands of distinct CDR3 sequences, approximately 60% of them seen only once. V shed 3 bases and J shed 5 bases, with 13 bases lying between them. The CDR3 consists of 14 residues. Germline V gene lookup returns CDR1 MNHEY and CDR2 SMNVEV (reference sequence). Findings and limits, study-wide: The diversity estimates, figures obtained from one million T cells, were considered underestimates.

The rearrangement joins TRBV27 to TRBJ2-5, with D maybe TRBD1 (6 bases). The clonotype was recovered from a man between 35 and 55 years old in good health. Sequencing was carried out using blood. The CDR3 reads CASSLPGVSETQYF. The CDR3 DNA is TGTGCCAGCAGTTTGCCAGGGGTCTCGGAGACCCAGTACTTC.